Sequencing of this TCR beta chain was carried out in a study of regulatory T cells in long-lasting Graves disease. Study results and caveats: Researchers reported studying only peripheral blood, not thyroid tissue.

Described time point: newly diagnosed GD, antithyroid drugs for less than 3 months. The TCR library was made from RNA extracted from PBMCs. Many counts were recorded for this clonotype. What it binds is unknown. Researchers made TCR beta libraries by using iRepertoire HTBI primers and running Arm-PCR on CDR3 regions. TCRdb passed the multiplex PCR reads through MiXCR, listing each CDR3 protein once. The sample has more than 350,000 distinct CDR3 sequences, 15% seen once. This sample was also put to use in a study of T cells in Graves' hyperthyroidism and ophthalmopathy.

The sequence derives from a woman under 40 with Graves disease. This specimen was peripheral blood mononuclear cells (PBMCs), taken at new diagnosis, from a patient treated with antithyroid drugs.

CDR3 residues: CATSDAGQGGHQPQHF. CDR3 nucleotide sequence: TGTGCCACCAGTGATGCGGGACAGGGGGGGCATCAGCCCCAGCATTTT. This rearrangement joins TRBV24-1 to TRBJ1-5; 11 nucleotides align to TRBD1. This CDR3 is 16 amino acids long. V lost 3 bases to trimming and J lost 5 bases; unmatched junction nucleotides: 5. Germline V gene lookup returns CDR1 KGHDR and CDR2 SFDVKD.